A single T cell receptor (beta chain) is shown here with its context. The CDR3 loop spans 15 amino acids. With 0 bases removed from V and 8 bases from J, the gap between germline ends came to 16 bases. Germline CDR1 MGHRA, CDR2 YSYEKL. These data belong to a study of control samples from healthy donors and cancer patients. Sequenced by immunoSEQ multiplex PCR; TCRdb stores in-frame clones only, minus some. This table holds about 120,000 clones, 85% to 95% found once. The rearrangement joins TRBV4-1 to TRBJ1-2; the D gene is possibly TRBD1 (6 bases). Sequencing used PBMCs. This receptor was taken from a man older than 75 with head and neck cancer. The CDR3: CASSQERGAHRGYTF. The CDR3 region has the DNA TGCGCCAGCAGCCAAGAACGGGGGGCGCATAGGGGCTACACCTTC.